A single T cell receptor (beta chain) is shown here with its context. Its cognate antigen is unknown. Here immunoSEQ multiplex PCR was the method, and the copy in TCRdb shows in-frame clones only, minus some. The sample has approximately 210,000 clones, around 94% seen once. The data stem from a study of T cell responses to AZD1222 COVID-19 vaccine. The V segment lost 5 bases and the J segment 9 bases; nucleotides outside the gene matches: 9. Germline V CDR1 and CDR2: MNHEY, SMNVEV (reference sequence). This CDR3 comprises 14 residues. Study-wide results and caveats: White British people made up most donors, females outnumbered males, and clonal diversity was possibly underestimated. Baseline antibody screening turned up just six seropositive AZD1222 recipients. Increases in Spike-specific TCR breadth and depth were seen after two AZD1222 doses. Without day 14 samples, only post-peak T cell repertoires were studied.

This receptor was obtained from an adult who received the MenACWY meningococcal vaccine as a control. This chain links TRBV27 with TRBJ2-4, with TRBD1 identical over 8 bases. The sequencing here drew on peripheral blood, taken 28 days after the second dose of the MenACWY control vaccine. The CDR3 DNA reads as TGTGCCAGCAGTAGGGGTGCAGGGGGCATCATTCAGTACTTC. Its protein product is CASSRGAGGIIQYF.